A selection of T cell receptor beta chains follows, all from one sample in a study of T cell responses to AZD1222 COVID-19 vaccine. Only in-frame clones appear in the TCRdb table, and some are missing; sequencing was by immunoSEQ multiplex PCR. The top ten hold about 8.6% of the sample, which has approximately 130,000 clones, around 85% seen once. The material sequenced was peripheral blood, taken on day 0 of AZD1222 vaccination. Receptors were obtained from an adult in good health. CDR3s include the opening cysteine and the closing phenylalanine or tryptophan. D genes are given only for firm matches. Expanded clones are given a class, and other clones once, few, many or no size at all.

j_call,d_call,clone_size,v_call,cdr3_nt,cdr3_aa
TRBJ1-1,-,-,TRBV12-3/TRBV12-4,TGTGCCAGCAGTTTAGTAGGGGGCACTGAAGCTTTCTTT,CASSLVGGTEAFF
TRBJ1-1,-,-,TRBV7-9,TGTGCCAGCAGCCAAAACGCCCTACAGGGCAGTCCCGCGGCTTTCTTT,CASSQNALQGSPAAFF
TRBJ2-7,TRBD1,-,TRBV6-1,TGTGCCAGCAGTGAAGGGGGACAGGACTCCTACGAGCAGTACTTC,CASSEGGQDSYEQYF
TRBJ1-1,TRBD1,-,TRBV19,TGTGCCAGTAGTCAGGGACAGGGGTGGTTTGACGCTTTCTTT,CASSQGQGWFDAFF
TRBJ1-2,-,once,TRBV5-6,TGTGCCAGCAGCTTACAGGGATCGAACTATGGCTACACCTTC,CASSLQGSNYGYTF
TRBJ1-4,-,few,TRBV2,TGTGCCAGCAGTGAGGCGGGACGGCCTAATGAAAAACTGTTTTTT,CASSEAGRPNEKLFF
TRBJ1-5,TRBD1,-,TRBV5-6,TGTGCCAGCAGCTTGGGGGACAGGAGTCAGCCCCAGCATTTT,CASSLGDRSQPQHF
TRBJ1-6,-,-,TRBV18,TGTGCCAGCTCACCAGAGAATTCACCCCTCCACTTT,CASSPENSPLHF
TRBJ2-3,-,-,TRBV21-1,TGTGCCAGCAACCGGACTAGCGGGAGGGCCGACACAGATACGCAGTATTTT,CASNRTSGRADTDTQYF
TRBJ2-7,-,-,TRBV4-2,TGTGCCAGCAGCCAAGGGGACGGAGGGTCCTACGAGCAGTACTTC,CASSQGDGGSYEQYF
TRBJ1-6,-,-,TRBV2,TGTGCCAGCAGTGATCGGGGCTCCTATAATTCACCCCTCCACTTT,CASSDRGSYNSPLHF
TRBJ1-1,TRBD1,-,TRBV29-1,TGCAGCGTTCGACAGGGGGTAATCACTGAAGCTTTCTTT,CSVRQGVITEAFF
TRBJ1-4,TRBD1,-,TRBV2,TGTGCCAGCAGATGGACAGGGAATGAAAAACTGTTTTTT,CASRWTGNEKLFF
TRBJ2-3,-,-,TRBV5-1,TGCGCCAGCAGCTTGGCTGGGAGAAGCACAGATACGCAGTATTTT,CASSLAGRSTDTQYF
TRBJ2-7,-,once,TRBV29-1,TGCAGCGTTGAGATCACCTACGAGCAGTACTTC,CSVEITYEQYF
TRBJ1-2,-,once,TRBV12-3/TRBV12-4,TGTGCCAGCAGTCTTCATGGGGTGGGCTACACCTTC,CASSLHGVGYTF
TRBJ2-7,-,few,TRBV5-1,TGCGCCAGCAGCTTGGAAGGGGGAGGGCAGGCCTACGAGCAGTACTTC,CASSLEGGGQAYEQYF
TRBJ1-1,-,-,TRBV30,TGTGCCGCCGGGACACCCGCCACTGAAGCTTTCTTT,CAAGTPATEAFF
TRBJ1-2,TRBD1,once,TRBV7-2,TGTGCCAGCAGCTTAGCGCAGGGGGCAGGCTATGGCTACACCTTC,CASSLAQGAGYGYTF
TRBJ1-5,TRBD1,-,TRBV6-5,TGTGCCAGCAGCTCCGGACAGGGAGGTAATCAGCCCCAGCATTTT,CASSSGQGGNQPQHF